One sample yielded the 13 T cell receptor beta chains listed below, sequenced in a study of T cell responses to AZD1222 COVID-19 vaccine. Clones were read by immunoSEQ multiplex PCR, and TCRdb kept only the in-frame ones, dropping some. Of about 130,000 clones in the sample, approximately 85% are singletons; the top ten hold under 2%. This specimen was peripheral blood, taken on day 0 of AZD1222 vaccination. These receptors originate from an adult in good health.

Of note for this clone: The junction shows a germline mismatch at one end, possibly a read error. CDR3 DNA sequence: TGTGCCAGCAGCATAACAGGGGTTGGGGCTGAAGCTTTCTTT. It is translated as CASSITGVGAEAFF. The J gene is TRBJ1-1, the V gene TRBV7-3, with 7 bases lining up with TRBD1. Per the germline V gene, CDR1 is SGHTA and CDR2 is FQGTGA. There are 14 residues in the CDR3. Based on the CDR3 plus reference TRBV7-3 and TRBJ1-1, the full variable domain is GAGVSQTPSNKVTEKGKYVELRCDPISGHTALYWYRQSLGQGPEFLIYFQGTGAADDSGLPNDRFFAVRPEGSVSTLKIQRTERGDSAVYLCASSITGVGAEAFFGQGTRLTVV.

The chain uses TRBV27 and TRBJ2-2; 8 bases align to TRBD1. The V segment lost 1 base and the J segment 2 bases; nucleotides outside the gene matches: 12. The germline gives CDR1 MNHEY, CDR2 SMNVEV (reference sequence). The CDR3 covers 19 residues. The CDR3 region is CASSLWVGWTGKNTGELFF. The CDR3 nucleotides read TGTGCCAGCAGTTTATGGGTTGGCTGGACAGGGAAAAACACCGGGGAGCTGTTTTTT.

The chain has TRBV2 and TRBJ1-5; 8 nucleotides match TRBD1. Germline trimming cut 7 bases from V and 6 bases from J; bases unmatched to any gene: 8. The germline V gene has CDR1 SNHLY and CDR2 FYNNEI. CDR3 length: 14 amino acids. The CDR3 loop reads CASITDRDGQPQHF. For the CDR3, the DNA is TGTGCCAGCATCACGGACAGGGATGGTCAGCCCCAGCATTTT. Based on the CDR3 plus reference TRBV2 and TRBJ1-5, the full variable domain is EPEVTQTPSHQVTQMGQEVILRCVPISNHLYFYWYRQILGQKVEFLVSFYNNEISEKSEIFDDQFSVERPDGSNFTLKIRSTKLEDSAMYFCASITDRDGQPQHFGDGTRLSIL.

V usage is TRBV25-1 and J usage is TRBJ1-1, with 8 bases fitting TRBD1. This CDR3 comprises 12 residues. After removal of 6 bases from V and 5 bases from J, the junction contained 2 bases not matched to a gene. From germline, CDR1 is MGHDK and CDR2 SYGVNS. The CDR3 sequence: CASRRQGTEAFF. CDR3 nucleotides: TGTGCCAGCAGAAGACAGGGGACTGAAGCTTTCTTT.

The chain has TRBV9 and TRBJ1-3; no clear D. V was pared by 4 bases and J by 1 base, with 0 bases between. The germline V gene has CDR1 SGDLS and CDR2 YYNGEE. The CDR3 extends over 11 amino acids. As DNA, the CDR3 is TGTGCCAGCAGCTCTGGAAACACCATATATTTT. Protein product: CASSSGNTIYF.

The genes are TRBV7-2 and TRBJ1-2; the match to TRBD1 covers 9 bases. Germline V CDR1 and CDR2: SGHTA, FQGNSA. The V gene end was trimmed by 5 bases and the J gene end by 5 bases; junction bases not matched to a gene: 3. The CDR3 totals 13 residues. Here the CDR3 reads CASSHGQGYGYTF. The DNA for the CDR3 is TGTGCCAGCAGCCACGGACAGGGGTATGGCTACACCTTC.

This chain uses TRBV7-2 with TRBJ1-2; possibly TRBD1 for D (5 bases). Germline-derived CDR1 and CDR2 are SGHTA and FQGNSA. The CDR3 loop spans 14 amino acids. V dropped 2 bases and J dropped 7 bases, with 14 bases sitting between them. CDR3 protein: CASSLFRDVSGYTF. The CDR3 DNA follows: TGTGCCAGCAGCTTATTCCGGGACGTGAGTGGCTACACCTTC.

The V call is TRBV6-5, the J call TRBJ2-7, with a possible D match to TRBD2 (6 bases). This CDR3 has 14 amino acids. Trimming pared 6 bases from V and 2 bases from J, leaving 14 bases between. The germline gives CDR1 MNHEY, CDR2 SVGAGI. CDR3 nucleotides: TGTGCCAGCAGATGGTGGAGGGGCCCCTACGAGCAGTACTTC. This codes for CASRWWRGPYEQYF.

This clone has only one observation. The gene calls are TRBV2 and TRBJ2-7; 9 bases agree with TRBD2. CDR1 and CDR2 (germline): SNHLY, FYNNEI. The CDR3 contains 14 residues. V trimming: 3 bases; J trimming: 3 bases; junction bases outside the gene matches: 3. This chain's CDR3 is CASSDGSGSYEQYF. The CDR3 nucleotides are TGTGCCAGCAGTGACGGTAGCGGGAGCTACGAGCAGTACTTC.

The chain uses TRBV5-1 and TRBJ1-5, with D uncertain. The CDR3 is 13 residues long. Germline values: CDR1 SGHRS, CDR2 YFSETQ. V lost 4 bases and J 4 bases, leaving 9 bases between the germline ends. CDR3 bases: TGCGCCAGCAGCCCGGACTGGAATCAGCCCCAGCATTTT. Its translation is CASSPDWNQPQHF.

The chain recombines TRBV25-1 with TRBJ1-5; D is possibly TRBD1 (5 bases). The CDR3 spans 13 residues. The ends were cut back, 8 bases at V and 2 bases at J, with 10 bases in the middle. Germline-derived CDR1 and CDR2 are MGHDK and SYGVNS. This CDR3 is CASSGFGNQPQHF. In nucleotides, the CDR3 is TGTGCCAGCTCAGGGTTTGGCAATCAGCCCCAGCATTTT.

The CDR3 coding sequence is TGTGCCAGCAGTGACGCGGCCCCCCGCGTCGCTTTCTTT. This sequence encodes CASSDAAPRVAFF. V and J are TRBV27 and TRBJ1-1; D is unclear. Per germline, CDR1 MNHEY and CDR2 SMNVEV (reference sequence). V was clipped by 5 bases and J by 11 bases, with 18 bases between them. The CDR3 spans 13 residues.

V and J are TRBV6-2 or TRBV6-3 and TRBJ2-1; maybe TRBD2 (5 bases). CDR1 and CDR2 (germline): MNHEY, SVGEGT. V was trimmed by 0 bases and J by 2 bases, leaving 23 bases between them. The CDR3 loop spans 20 amino acids. The CDR3 region is CASSYSMGVLRETPYNEQFF. DNA of the CDR3: TGTGCCAGCAGTTACTCGATGGGCGTGCTAAGGGAGACCCCCTACAATGAGCAGTTCTTC.